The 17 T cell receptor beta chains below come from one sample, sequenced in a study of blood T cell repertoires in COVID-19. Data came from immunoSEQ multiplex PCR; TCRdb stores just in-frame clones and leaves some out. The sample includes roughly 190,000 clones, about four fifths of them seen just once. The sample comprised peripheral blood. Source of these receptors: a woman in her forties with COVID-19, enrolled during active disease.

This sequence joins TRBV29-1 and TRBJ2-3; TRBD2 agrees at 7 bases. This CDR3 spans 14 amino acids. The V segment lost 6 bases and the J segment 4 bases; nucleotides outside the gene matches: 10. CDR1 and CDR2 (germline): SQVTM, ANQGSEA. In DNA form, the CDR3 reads TGCAGCGTCCTGAGCGGGACGGCCCCAGATACGCAGTATTTT. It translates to CSVLSGTAPDTQYF.

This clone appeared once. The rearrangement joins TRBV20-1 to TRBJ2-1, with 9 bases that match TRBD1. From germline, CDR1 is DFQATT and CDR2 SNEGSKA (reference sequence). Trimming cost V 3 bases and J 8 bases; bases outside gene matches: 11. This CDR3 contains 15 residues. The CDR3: CSASKMGQGSDEQFF. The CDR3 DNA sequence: TGCAGTGCTAGTAAAATGGGACAGGGTTCCGATGAGCAGTTCTTC.

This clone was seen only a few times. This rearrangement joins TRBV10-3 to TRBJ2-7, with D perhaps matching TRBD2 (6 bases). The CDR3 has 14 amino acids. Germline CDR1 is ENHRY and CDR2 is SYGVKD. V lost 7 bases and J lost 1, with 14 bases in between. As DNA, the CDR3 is TGTGCCATCAAAGGGGACTTCACATCCTACGAGCAGTACTTC. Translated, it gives CAIKGDFTSYEQYF.

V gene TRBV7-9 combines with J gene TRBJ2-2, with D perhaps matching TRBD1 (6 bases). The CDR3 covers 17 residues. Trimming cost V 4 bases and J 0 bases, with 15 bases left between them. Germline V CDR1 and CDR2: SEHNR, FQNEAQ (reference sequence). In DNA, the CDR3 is TGTGCCAGCAGCTCCCTTAGACAGGTGGCGAACACCGGGGAGCTGTTTTTT. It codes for CASSSLRQVANTGELFF.

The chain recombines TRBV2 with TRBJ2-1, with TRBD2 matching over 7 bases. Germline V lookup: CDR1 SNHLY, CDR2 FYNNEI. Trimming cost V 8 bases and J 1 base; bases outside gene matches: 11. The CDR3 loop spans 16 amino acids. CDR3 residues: CASGVSGTRSYNEQFF. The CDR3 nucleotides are TGTGCCAGCGGGGTAAGCGGGACGCGATCCTACAATGAGCAGTTCTTC.

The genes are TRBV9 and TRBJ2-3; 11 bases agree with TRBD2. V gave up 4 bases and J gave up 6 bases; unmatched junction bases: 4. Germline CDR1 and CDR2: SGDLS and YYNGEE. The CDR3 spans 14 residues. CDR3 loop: CASSLAGGTDTQYF. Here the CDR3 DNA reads TGTGCCAGCAGCCTAGCGGGAGGAACCGATACGCAGTATTTT.

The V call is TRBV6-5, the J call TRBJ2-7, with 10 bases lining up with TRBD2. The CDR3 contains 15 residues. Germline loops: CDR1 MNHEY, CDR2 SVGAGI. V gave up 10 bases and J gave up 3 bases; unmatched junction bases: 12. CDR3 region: CATSSGAGGDYEQYF. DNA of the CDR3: TGTGCCACCTCAAGCGGAGCGGGAGGGGACTACGAGCAGTACTTC.

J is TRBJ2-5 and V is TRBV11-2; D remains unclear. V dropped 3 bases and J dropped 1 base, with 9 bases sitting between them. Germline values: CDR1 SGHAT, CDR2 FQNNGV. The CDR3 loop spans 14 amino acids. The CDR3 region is CASSFLGIQETQYF. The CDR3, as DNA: TGTGCCAGCAGCTTCTTGGGCATCCAAGAGACCCAGTACTTC.

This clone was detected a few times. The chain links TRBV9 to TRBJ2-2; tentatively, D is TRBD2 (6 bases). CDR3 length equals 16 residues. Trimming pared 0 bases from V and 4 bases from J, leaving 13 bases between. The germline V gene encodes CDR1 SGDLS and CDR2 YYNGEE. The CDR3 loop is CASSVDGGVVTGELFF. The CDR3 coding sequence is TGTGCCAGCAGCGTAGACGGGGGAGTCGTCACCGGGGAGCTGTTTTTT.

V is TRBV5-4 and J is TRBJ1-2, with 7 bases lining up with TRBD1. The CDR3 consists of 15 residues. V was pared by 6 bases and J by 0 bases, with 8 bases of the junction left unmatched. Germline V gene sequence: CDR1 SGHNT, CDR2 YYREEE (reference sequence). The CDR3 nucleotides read TGTGCCAGCATCCCTCCGGGACAGCCTAACTATGGCTACACCTTC. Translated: CASIPPGQPNYGYTF.

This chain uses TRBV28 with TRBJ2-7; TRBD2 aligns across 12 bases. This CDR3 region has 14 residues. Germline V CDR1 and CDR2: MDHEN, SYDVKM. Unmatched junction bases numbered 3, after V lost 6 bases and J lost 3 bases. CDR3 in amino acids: CASSPTSGGYEQYF. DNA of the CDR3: TGTGCCAGCAGCCCGACTAGCGGGGGCTACGAGCAGTACTTC.

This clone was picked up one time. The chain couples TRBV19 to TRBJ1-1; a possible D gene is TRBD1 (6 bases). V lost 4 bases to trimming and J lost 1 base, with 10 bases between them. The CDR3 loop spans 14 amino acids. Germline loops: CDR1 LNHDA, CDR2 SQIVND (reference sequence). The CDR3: CASSTDRANTEAFF. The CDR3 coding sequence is TGTGCCAGTAGTACGGACAGAGCGAACACTGAAGCTTTCTTT.

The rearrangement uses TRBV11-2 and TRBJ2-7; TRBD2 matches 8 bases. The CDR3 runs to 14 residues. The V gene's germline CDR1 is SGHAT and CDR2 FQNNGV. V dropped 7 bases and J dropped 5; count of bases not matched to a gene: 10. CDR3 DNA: TGTGCCAGCACGCCGACGAGCGGGAGTCACGAGCAGTACTTC. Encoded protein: CASTPTSGSHEQYF.

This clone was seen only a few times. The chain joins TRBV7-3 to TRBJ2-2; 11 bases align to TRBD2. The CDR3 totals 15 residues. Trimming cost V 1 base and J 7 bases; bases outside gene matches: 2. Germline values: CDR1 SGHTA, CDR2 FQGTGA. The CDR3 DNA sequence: TGTGCCAGCAGCTTAAGACTAGCGGGGATCGGGGAGCTGTTTTTT. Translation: CASSLRLAGIGELFF.

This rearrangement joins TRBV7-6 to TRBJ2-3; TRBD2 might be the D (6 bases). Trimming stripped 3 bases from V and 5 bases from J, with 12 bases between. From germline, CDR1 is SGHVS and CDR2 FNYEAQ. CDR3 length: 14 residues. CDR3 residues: CASSLGGEIDTQYF. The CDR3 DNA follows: TGTGCCAGCAGCTTGGGCGGGGAGATAGATACGCAGTATTTT. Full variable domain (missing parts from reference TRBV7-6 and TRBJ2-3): GAGVSQSPRYKVTKRGQDVALRCDPISGHVSLYWYRQALGQGPEFLTYFNYEAQQDKSGLPNDRFSAERPEGSISTLTIQRTEQRDSAMYRCASSLGGEIDTQYFGPGTRLTVL.

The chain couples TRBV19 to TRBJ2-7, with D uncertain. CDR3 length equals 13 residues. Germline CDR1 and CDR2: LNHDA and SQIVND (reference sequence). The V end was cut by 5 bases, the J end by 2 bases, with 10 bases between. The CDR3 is CASSLQTTYEQYF. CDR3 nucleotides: TGTGCCAGTAGTCTACAAACTACCTACGAGCAGTACTTC.

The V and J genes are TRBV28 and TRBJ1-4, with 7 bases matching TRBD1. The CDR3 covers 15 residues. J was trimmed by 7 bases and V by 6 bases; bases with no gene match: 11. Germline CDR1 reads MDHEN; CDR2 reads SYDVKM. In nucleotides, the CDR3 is TGTGCCAGCAGGAGCACTGGGGACAGTCCTGAAAAACTGTTTTTT. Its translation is CASRSTGDSPEKLFF.